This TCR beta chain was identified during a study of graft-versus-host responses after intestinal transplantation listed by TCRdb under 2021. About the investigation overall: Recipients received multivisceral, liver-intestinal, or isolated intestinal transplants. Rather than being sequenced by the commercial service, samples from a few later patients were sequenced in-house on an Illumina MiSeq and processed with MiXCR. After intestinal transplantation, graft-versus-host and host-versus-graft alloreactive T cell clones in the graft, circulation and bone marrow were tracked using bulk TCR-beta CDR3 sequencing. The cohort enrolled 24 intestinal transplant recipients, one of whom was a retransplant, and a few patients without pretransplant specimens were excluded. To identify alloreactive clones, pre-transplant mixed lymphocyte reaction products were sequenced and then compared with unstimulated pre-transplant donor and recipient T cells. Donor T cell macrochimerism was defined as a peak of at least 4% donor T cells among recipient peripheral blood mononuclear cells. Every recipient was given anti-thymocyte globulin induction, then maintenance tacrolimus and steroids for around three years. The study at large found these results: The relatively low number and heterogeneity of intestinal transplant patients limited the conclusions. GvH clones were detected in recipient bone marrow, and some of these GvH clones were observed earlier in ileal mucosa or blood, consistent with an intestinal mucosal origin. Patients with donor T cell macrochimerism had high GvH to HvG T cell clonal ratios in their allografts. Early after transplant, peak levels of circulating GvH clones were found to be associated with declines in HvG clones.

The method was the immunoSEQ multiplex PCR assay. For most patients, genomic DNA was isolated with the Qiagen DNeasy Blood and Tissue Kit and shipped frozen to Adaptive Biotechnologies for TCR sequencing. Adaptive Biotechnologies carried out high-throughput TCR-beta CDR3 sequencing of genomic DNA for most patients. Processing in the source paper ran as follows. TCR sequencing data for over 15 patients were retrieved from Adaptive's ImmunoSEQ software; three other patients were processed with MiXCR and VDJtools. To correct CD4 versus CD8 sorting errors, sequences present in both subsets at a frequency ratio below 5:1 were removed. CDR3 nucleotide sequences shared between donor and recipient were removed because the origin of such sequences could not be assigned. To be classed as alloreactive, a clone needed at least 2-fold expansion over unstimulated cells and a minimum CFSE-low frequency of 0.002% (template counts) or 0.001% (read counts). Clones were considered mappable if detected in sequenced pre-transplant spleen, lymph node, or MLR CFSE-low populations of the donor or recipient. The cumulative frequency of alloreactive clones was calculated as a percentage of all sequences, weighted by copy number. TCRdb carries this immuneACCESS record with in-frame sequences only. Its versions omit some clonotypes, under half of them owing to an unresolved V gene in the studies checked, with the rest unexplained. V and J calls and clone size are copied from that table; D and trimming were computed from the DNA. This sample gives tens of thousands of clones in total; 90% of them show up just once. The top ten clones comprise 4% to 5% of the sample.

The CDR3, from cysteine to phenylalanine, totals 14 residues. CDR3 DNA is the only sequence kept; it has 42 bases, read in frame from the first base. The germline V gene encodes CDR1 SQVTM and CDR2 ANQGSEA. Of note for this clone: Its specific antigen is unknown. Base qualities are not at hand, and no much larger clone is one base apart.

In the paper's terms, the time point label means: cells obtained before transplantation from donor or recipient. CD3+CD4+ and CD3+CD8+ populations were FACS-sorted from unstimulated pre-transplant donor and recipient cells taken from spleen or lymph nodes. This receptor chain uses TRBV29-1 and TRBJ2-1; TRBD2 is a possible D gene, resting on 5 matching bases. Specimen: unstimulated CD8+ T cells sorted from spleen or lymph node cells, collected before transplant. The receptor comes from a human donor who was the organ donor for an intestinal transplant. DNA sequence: TGCACCGGAGGACCCGGGGTTAAGGACAATGAGCAGTTCTTC. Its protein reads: CTGGPGVKDNEQFF.